These 2 T cell receptor beta chains were all obtained from the same sample, sequenced in a study of T cell repertoires in cytomegalovirus infection. TCRdb reprocessed the reads via MiXCR and lists one record per CDR3 protein. Found here are about 230,000 distinct CDR3 sequences, about 20% of them singletons; the top ten hold over 15%. Sequencing input: CD8+ T cells from PBMCs. These receptors were collected from a human donor in good health (CMV status not recorded). Some clones in this sample may be carry-over from other donors' samples.

With regard to this clonotype: Since a much larger clone is just one base distant, this may be a read error. The rearrangement links TRBV20-1 to TRBJ2-7; TRBD1 is a possible D gene (5 bases). V dropped 5 bases and J dropped 0 bases, with 11 bases sitting between them. The germline V gene encodes CDR1 DFQATT and CDR2 SNEGSKA (reference sequence). The CDR3 has 13 amino acids. The DNA for the CDR3 is TGCAGTGCTGAGGACACAAACTCCTACGAGCAGTACTTC. Translation: CSAEDTNSYEQYF.

This chain uses TRBV4-1 with TRBJ2-7; D is undetermined. Germline V gene data show CDR1 as MGHRA and CDR2 as YSYEKL. This CDR3 has 13 amino acids. Trimming cost V 0 bases and J 4 bases, with 7 bases left between them. The CDR3 protein is CASSQDRRYEQYF. CDR3 sequence (DNA): TGCGCCAGCAGCCAAGATCGACGTTACGAGCAGTACTTC.